This TCR beta chain was captured by sequencing in a study of T cell responses to AZD1222 COVID-19 vaccine (dated by TCRdb to about 2021). At the level of the whole study: TCR sequencing covered approximately 230 trial participants: about 210 given two doses of AZD1222 and 26 given two doses of MenACWY control vaccine. Trial participants were enrolled into age subgroups of 18-55, 56-69 and 70-plus years, which contained around 150, 29 and 61 TCR-sequenced participants, respectively. The research as a whole found: Conclusions about previously exposed vaccinees are limited, since just 6 or 7 AZD1222 recipients were seropositive for SARS-CoV-2 at baseline. Because no day 14 peak-response samples were available, repertoires were characterized only after the peak T cell response. The whole spike protein was spanned by vaccine-associated CD4 TCRs, and dominant responses were seen in regions 160-218 and 743-854. Most participants were white British and females outnumbered males, and the authors suggested that clonal diversity may have been underestimated. A significant rise in spike-specific TCR breadth and depth was observed after two AZD1222 doses relative to day 0 and relative to MenACWY recipients. Epitopes outside the regions mutated in the B.1.351 and B.1.1.7 variants were reportedly recognized by nearly half of the unique spike-specific TCRs. In the small 56-69-year group, the increase in depth fell short of significance, most likely because of low power.

This clone was found once. Which antigen it targets is not known. Base qualities were left out, and no much larger clone turns up one base away. In the paper's terms, the time point label means: about 28 days (+/-7) after the second vaccine dose. The sample's treatment or condition, from its label and the paper: meningococcal conjugate vaccine given as trial control. Vaccinee samples came from UK trials COV001 and COV002, including a single-blind randomized controlled phase 2/3 trial of AZD1222 (ChAdOx1 nCoV-19) in healthy adults. For TCRbeta chain sequencing, PBMC samples were collected from trial participants at day 0 and at day 28 after the second dose. CDR1 and CDR2 (SQVTM, ANQGSEA) derive from the germline V gene. V loses 6 bases, J loses 5 bases, and the germline ends lie 16 bases apart. Including cysteine and phenylalanine, the CDR3 has 13 amino acids. Here the CDR3 DNA is all that survives: 39 bases in frame from base 1.

The CDR3 regions of human TCRbeta chains were analyzed by immunosequencing. Regarding the original processing steps: Repertoire TCRs were matched against a reference library of SARS-CoV-2-specific TCRs generated with the MIRA antigen-specificity platform. Breadth was defined as the fraction of unique TCRs that were SARS-CoV-2-associated. Depth was defined as the fraction of total T cells that were SARS-CoV-2-associated. Each spike-specific TCR was assigned to its reactive spike region and to a CD4 or CD8 class using the MIRA data. Log10-transformed breadth and depth values were compared by one-way ANOVA with Sidak's multiple comparisons tests. TCRdb limited this immuneACCESS table to in-frame rearrangements with V and J called. A share of clones is missing; checked studies link under half to unresolved V genes, and the rest is unexplained. V and J calls and clone size are given by that table; D and trimming were obtained from the DNA. The table for this sample lists 65,000 to 80,000 clones; 88% of them were counted only once. Around 5.1% of the sample lies in the top ten.

The sequence was obtained from an adult who received the MenACWY meningococcal vaccine as a control. This chain is built from TRBV29-1 and TRBJ1-1; the D gene is not confidently resolved. The sequenced sample was peripheral blood, obtained 28 days after the second dose of the MenACWY control vaccine. The CDR3 here reads CSVGEAVGTEAFF. The nucleotide sequence is given as TGCAGCGTCGGCGAGGCGGTAGGGACTGAAGCTTTCTTT.